Included here is one TCR beta chain sequence, with context. What it binds is unknown. Being one base from a much bigger clone, this may be a read error. This sample's RNA came from whole unsorted tissue. TCRbeta libraries were built with three rounds of nested PCR, modified from ARM-PCR. TCRdb passed the multiplex PCR reads through MiXCR, listing each CDR3 protein once. The table records approximately 110,000 distinct CDR3 sequences, roughly 80% of them present only once. These data originate in a study of tumor and adjacent non-tumor tissue in lung cancer. Study at large: Patients were aged 31 to 76, 9 to 10 men and about 5 women, stage I to III. Samples averaged around 4.2 million productive TCRbeta reads each.

This CDR3 spans 17 amino acids. Germline CDR1 reads LGHNA; CDR2 reads YNFKEQ. Whole-study results and caveats: Top 100 clones took a larger repertoire share in normal lung.

The chain is built from TRBV4-2 and TRBJ2-1, with 7 bases fitting TRBD2. This clonotype was obtained from a woman aged 60-70 years with non-small cell lung cancer. The sample was lung tumor tissue. The CDR3: CVSSQEERLARVDEQFF. CDR3 DNA sequence: TGTGTCAGCAGCCAAGAAGAAAGACTAGCTAGGGTAGATGAGCAGTTCTTC.